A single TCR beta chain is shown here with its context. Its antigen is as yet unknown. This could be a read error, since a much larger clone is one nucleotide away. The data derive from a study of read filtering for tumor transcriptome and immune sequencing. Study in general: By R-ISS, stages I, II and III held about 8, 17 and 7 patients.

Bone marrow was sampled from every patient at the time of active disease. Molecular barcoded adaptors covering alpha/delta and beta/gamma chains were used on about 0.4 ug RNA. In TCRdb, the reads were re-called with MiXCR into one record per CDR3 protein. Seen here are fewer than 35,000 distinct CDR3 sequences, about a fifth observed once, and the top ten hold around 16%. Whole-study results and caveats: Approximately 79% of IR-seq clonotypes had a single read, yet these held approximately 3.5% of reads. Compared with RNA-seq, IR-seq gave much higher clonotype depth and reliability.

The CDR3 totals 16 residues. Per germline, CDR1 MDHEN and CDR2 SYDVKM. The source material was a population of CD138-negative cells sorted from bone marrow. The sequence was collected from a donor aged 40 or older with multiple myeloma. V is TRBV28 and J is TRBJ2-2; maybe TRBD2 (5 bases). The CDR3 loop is CASNSPLAANTGEPFF. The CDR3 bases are TGTGCCAGCAATAGTCCCCTCGCCGCGAACACCGGGGAGCCGTTTTTT.